The clone carrying this T cell receptor beta chain was counted a single time. The entry originates in a study of glioma-infiltrating T cells after dendritic cell vaccination. For the study at large: Between the early 2000s and the early 2010s, patients got autologous tumor lysate-pulsed dendritic cell vaccines.

Germline V gives CDR1 SGHVS, CDR2 FQNEAQ. Trimming took off 5 bases at V and 4 bases at J, with 14 bases between the two ends. This CDR3 spans 14 amino acids. Time point here: after dendritic cell vaccination, including at tumor progression/relapse. Only patients with spare fresh-frozen tumor and over two years of follow-up were included. Before vaccination, two weeks after the third vaccination, and at progression, PBMC were collected. The primer mix had 60 V beta and 13 J beta primers. Assay: immunoSEQ multiplex PCR; the TCRdb copy retains only in-frame clones and omits some. The table includes more than 75,000 clones, around four fifths detected once.

The chain is built from TRBV7-8 and TRBJ1-1, with D tentatively TRBD1 (5 bases). The specimen was blood, collected after dendritic cell vaccination. The sequence was obtained from a human donor with glioblastoma. The CDR3 region is CASSQGRGVTEAFF. The CDR3, as DNA: TGTGCCAGCAGCCAGGGACGGGGGGTCACTGAAGCTTTCTTT.